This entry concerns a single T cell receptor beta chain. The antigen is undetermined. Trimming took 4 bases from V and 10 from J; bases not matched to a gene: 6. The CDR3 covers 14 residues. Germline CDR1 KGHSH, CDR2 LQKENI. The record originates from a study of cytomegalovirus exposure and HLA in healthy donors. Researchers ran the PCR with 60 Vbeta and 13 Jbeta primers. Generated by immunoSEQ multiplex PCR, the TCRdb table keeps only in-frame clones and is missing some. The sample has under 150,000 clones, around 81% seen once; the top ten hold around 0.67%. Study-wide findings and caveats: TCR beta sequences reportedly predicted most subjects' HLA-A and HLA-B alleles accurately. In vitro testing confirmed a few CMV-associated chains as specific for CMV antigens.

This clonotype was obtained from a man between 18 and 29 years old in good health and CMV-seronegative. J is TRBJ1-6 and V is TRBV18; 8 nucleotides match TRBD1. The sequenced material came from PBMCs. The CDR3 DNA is TGTGCCAGCTCACTCGACAGGGGAGGGTCACCCCTCCACTTT. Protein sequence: CASSLDRGGSPLHF.